The sequence of this T cell receptor beta chain was determined in a study of T cell changes during pregnancy in multiple sclerosis. The V segment lost 5 bases and the J segment 5 bases; nucleotides outside the gene matches: 6. The CDR3 totals 14 residues. Germline V gene data show CDR1 as SGHRS and CDR2 as YFSETQ. The table came from immunoSEQ multiplex PCR; TCRdb's copy has only in-frame clones and leaves some out. Counted here are more than 50,000 clones, about 90% occurring once; the ten biggest clones make up approximately 0.45%. J is TRBJ2-1 and V is TRBV5-1; 8 nucleotides agree with TRBD1. Source: CD4+ T cells from peripheral blood mononuclear cells, taken after pregnancy. This TCR was sampled from a female donor in good health, enrolled as a control in a pregnancy study. In nucleotides, the CDR3 is TGCGCCAGCAGTTACGGACAGGGCGACAATGAGCAGTTCTTC. Its protein is CASSYGQGDNEQFF. Complete variable domain (other parts from reference TRBV5-1 and TRBJ2-1): KAGVTQTPRYLIKTRGQQVTLSCSPISGHRSVSWYQQTPGQGLQFLFEYFSETQRNKGNFPGRFSGRQFSNSRSEMNVSTLELGDSALYLCASSYGQGDNEQFFGPGTRLTVL.